A selection of T cell receptor beta chains follows, all from one sample in a study of Tregs in tolerant kidney transplant recipients. These receptors have no identified antigens. Profiled with immunoSEQ multiplex PCR; TCRdb holds only in-frame clones, not every one. This table has tens of thousands of clones, nearly 97% appearing once. Sample: Tregs from blood cultured with allogeneic cells. These TCRs come from a human donor in good health. The CDR3 runs from the conserved cysteine through the conserved F or W.

CDR3 length	V gene	J gene	CDR3 protein
16	TRBV5-1	TRBJ2-2	CASSFRAGRGTGELFF
13	TRBV30	TRBJ2-5	CAWSVFSQETQYF
16	TRBV7-2	TRBJ1-6	CASSLRGGRVSSPLHF
15	TRBV6-1	TRBJ2-7	CASSPGLAPFGEQYF
15	TRBV30	TRBJ1-5	CAWRGPGARVQPQHF
16	TRBV2	TRBJ2-1	CASSESRASGGFEQFF
15	TRBV29-1	TRBJ2-1	CSVPYGSSSYNEQFF
13	TRBV2	TRBJ1-5	CASTLGVGQPQHF
17	TRBV15	TRBJ2-1	CATSPPSGTRAYNEQFF
15	TRBV7-9	TRBJ2-3	CASSLRREGPDTQYF
14	TRBV12-5	TRBJ2-5	CASGLGRWQETQYF
16	TRBV28	TRBJ2-1	CASRPPGARAVNEQFF
16	TRBV30	TRBJ2-5	CAWSKGLAGHQETQYF
13	TRBV9	TRBJ1-2	CASSRGAGDGYTF
15	TRBV27	TRBJ2-7	CASSLSGLADYEQYF
14	TRBV27	TRBJ1-2	CASSLRTGNYGYTF
13	TRBV13	TRBJ1-2	CASSLLVSPGYTF
13	TRBV19	TRBJ2-5	CASRGTSLETQYF
17	TRBV7-2	TRBJ1-6	CASSLGRGGLYNSPLHF
17	TRBV5-6	TRBJ2-5	CASSLVERTGGKETQYF
12	TRBV4-2	TRBJ1-6	CASSQDTGPLHF
13	TRBV9	TRBJ2-2	CASSWGDTGELFF
14	TRBV5-1	TRBJ1-1	CASSLLGTNTEAFF
18	TRBV5-6	TRBJ2-1	CASSLLGEVGSSYNEQFF
13	TRBV19	TRBJ1-6	CASRAGLSSPLHF
13	TRBV5-1	TRBJ2-7	CASSGSPSYEQYF
16	TRBV10-1	TRBJ2-7	CASSESRGQGFYEQYF